This entry lists 11 T cell receptor beta chains sequenced from one sample in a study of T cell changes during pregnancy in multiple sclerosis. TCRdb's copy holds only in-frame clones and misses some; the assay was immunoSEQ multiplex PCR. Seen here are some 60,000 clones, less than 90% observed once, and the top ten hold 0.38%. The material was CD4+ T cells from peripheral blood mononuclear cells, obtained in the third trimester of pregnancy. The source is a female donor with multiple sclerosis, enrolled in a pregnancy study.

DNA of the CDR3: TGTGCCAGCAGCTTGTCTTCTTCCTCGACCCAGTACTTC. Protein product: CASSLSSSSTQYF. The rearrangement joins TRBV5-6 to TRBJ2-5; no reliable D call. V lost 1 base and J lost 7, with 11 bases in between. Germline CDR1 SGHDT, CDR2 YYEEEE. The CDR3 consists of 13 residues.

V usage is TRBV30 and J usage is TRBJ2-3; maybe TRBD2 (6 bases). Germline-derived CDR1 and CDR2 are GTSNPN and SVGIG (reference sequence). CDR3 size: 15 residues. The germline V and J ends were trimmed by 0 bases and 0 bases, with 10 bases remaining between them. The CDR3 sequence is CAWSVRAGSTDTQYF. Written as DNA, the CDR3 is TGTGCCTGGAGTGTAAGAGCGGGCAGCACAGATACGCAGTATTTT.

This clone was seen a single time. This chain connects TRBV7-2 to TRBJ1-5; 8 bases line up with TRBD1. CDR1 is SGHTA and CDR2 is FQGNSA in the germline V gene. The CDR3 is 14 residues long. The V segment lost 3 bases and the J segment 5 bases; nucleotides outside the gene matches: 3. The CDR3 DNA is TGTGCCAGCAGCTTGGACAGGGTTTATCAGCCCCAGCATTTT. Translated, it gives CASSLDRVYQPQHF. The full variable domain, completed using reference TRBV7-2 and TRBJ1-5, is GAGVSQSPSNKVTEKGKDVELRCDPISGHTALYWYRQSLGQGLEFLIYFQGNSAPDKSGLPSDRFSAERTGGSVSTLTIQRTQQEDSAVYLCASSLDRVYQPQHFGDGTRLSIL.

The gene calls are TRBV7-2 and TRBJ2-7, with TRBD1 identical over 7 bases. The germline gives CDR1 SGHTA, CDR2 FQGNSA. This CDR3 has 15 residues. V lost 2 bases and J lost 3; bases outside the gene matches: 7. The DNA for the CDR3 is TGTGCCAGCAGCTTACTGACAGGGATTCACTACGAGCAGTACTTC. Protein product: CASSLLTGIHYEQYF.

This chain joins TRBV6-5 and TRBJ2-3; 11 bases are shared with TRBD2. The germline gives CDR1 MNHEY, CDR2 SVGAGI. This CDR3 is 16 amino acids long. V lost 4 bases to trimming and J lost 6 bases; unmatched junction nucleotides: 9. The chain's CDR3 is CASSLLGTSGRDTQYF. The CDR3 DNA is TGTGCCAGCAGTTTACTGGGGACTAGCGGTCGGGATACGCAGTATTTT.

This clone was picked up one time. The chain joins TRBV7-9 to TRBJ2-7, with D maybe TRBD1 (6 bases). Between the trimmed V and J ends, which lost 4 bases and 6 bases, there was a span of 16 bases. Germline CDR1 and CDR2: SEHNR and FQNEAQ (reference sequence). The CDR3 is 14 residues long. Here the CDR3 reads CASSSQQGVSEQYF. The DNA of the CDR3 is TGTGCCAGCAGCTCCCAACAGGGAGTAAGCGAGCAGTACTTC.

The chain combines TRBV11-3 with TRBJ1-4, with unresolved D. V dropped 5 bases and J dropped 5 bases, with 15 bases sitting between them. The length of the CDR3 is 15 residues. CDR1 SGHNT and CDR2 YENEEA come from the germline V gene. The CDR3 loop reads CASSPSATLNEKLFF. The DNA for the CDR3 is TGTGCCAGCAGCCCCTCCGCCACACTAAATGAAAAACTGTTTTTT.

This clone was counted a few times. This chain joins TRBV2 and TRBJ1-1; tentatively, D is TRBD1 (6 bases). Trimming cost V 7 bases and J 1 base, with 10 bases left between them. There are 13 residues in the CDR3. CDR1 and CDR2 (germline): SNHLY, FYNNEI. DNA of the CDR3: TGTGCCAGCACGGACAGAAGGAACACTGAAGCTTTCTTT. Its protein product is CASTDRRNTEAFF.

In regard to this clone: Compared with germline, one end of the junction differs, possibly owing to a read error. V usage is TRBV6-5 and J usage is TRBJ1-5, with D unclear. This CDR3 contains 15 residues. Germline values: CDR1 MNHEY, CDR2 SVGAGI. CDR3 residues: CASSYSGMGSQPQHF. In DNA form, the CDR3 reads TGTGCCAGCAGCTACTCGGGGATGGGGAGTCAGCCCCAGCATTTT.

V is TRBV19 and J is TRBJ1-1; 9 positions agree with TRBD1. This CDR3 contains 15 residues. Trimming removed 5 bases from V and 0 bases from J; junction bases left unmatched: 4. Germline V gene sequence: CDR1 LNHDA, CDR2 SQIVND (reference sequence). CDR3 loop: CASSAGTGMNTEAFF. CDR3 DNA: TGTGCCAGTAGTGCCGGGACAGGGATGAACACTGAAGCTTTCTTT.

A single count supports this clone. V gene TRBV19 combines with J gene TRBJ1-1; D is possibly TRBD1 (6 bases). CDR3 length equals 14 residues. The germline gives CDR1 LNHDA, CDR2 SQIVND (reference sequence). Trimming pared 2 bases from V and 9 bases from J, leaving 16 bases between. The CDR3 nucleotides read TGTGCCAGTAGTATACCGGACCGGGGGGGCCAAGCTTTCTTT. Protein: CASSIPDRGGQAFF.